Listed here are 18 T cell receptor beta chains from one sample, sequenced in a study of T cells after yellow fever vaccination. Via MiXCR, TCRdb re-called the 5' RACE reads, giving one row per CDR3 protein. The sample comprises about 240,000 distinct CDR3 sequences, 6.9% of which are singletons, and about 0.85% rests with the top ten. This specimen consisted of CD4+ T cells sorted from PBMCs, obtained 15 days after the yellow fever booster vaccination. Receptors were obtained from a man aged 25 to 40 who received the YFV17D yellow fever vaccine.

Only a few counts were recorded for this clonotype. The V call is TRBV20-1, the J call TRBJ2-7; D not certain. Germline V lookup: CDR1 DFQATT, CDR2 SNEGSKA (reference sequence). The V end was cut by 8 bases, the J end by 1 base, with 9 bases between. The CDR3 length is 11 residues. CDR3 nucleotide sequence: TGCAGTTTCTCGAGATCCTACGAGCAGTACTTC. Translating it yields CSFSRSYEQYF.

This clonotype has only a few counts. The rearrangement joins TRBV9 to TRBJ1-2, with D possibly TRBD1 on 5 matching bases. The CDR3 is 15 residues long. The germline V gene has CDR1 SGDLS and CDR2 YYNGEE. The V and J ends lost 3 bases and 0 bases respectively, with 12 bases between them. In DNA, the CDR3 is TGTGCCAGCAGCGCCGGGCACAGGACTAACTATGGCTACACCTTC. Translated, it gives CASSAGHRTNYGYTF. Filled out from reference TRBV9 and TRBJ1-2, the complete variable domain reads DSGVTQTPKHLITATGQRVTLRCSPRSGDLSVYWYQQSLDQGLQFLIQYYNGEERAKGNILERFSAQQFPDLHSELNLSSLELGDSALYFCASSAGHRTNYGYTFGSGTRLTVV.

Notes on this clonotype: An end of the junction differs from the germline gene, which may be a read error. The chain has TRBV3-1 and TRBJ2-5, with 9 positions matching TRBD2. The CDR3 totals 18 residues. Per germline, CDR1 LGHDT and CDR2 YNNKEL (reference sequence). CDR3 nucleotides: TGTGCCTGCAGCCAATTCCTCCCGGGACTAGCCTTGGGTGAGACCCAGTACTTC. Translated: CACSQFLPGLALGETQYF.

This clonotype was counted at least ten times. The CDR3: CASSVDGSDTGELFF. In DNA form, the CDR3 reads TGTGCCAGCAGTGTTGACGGAAGTGACACCGGGGAGCTGTTTTTT. The chain employs TRBV2 and TRBJ2-2; no definite D call. V lost 4 bases and J lost 3, with 12 bases in between. This CDR3 has 15 residues. CDR1 and CDR2 (germline): SNHLY, FYNNEI.

The table lists this clonotype with many counts. The chain recombines TRBV7-9 with TRBJ2-7; no clear D. The germline gives CDR1 SEHNR, CDR2 FQNEAQ (reference sequence). V gave up 2 bases and J gave up 7 bases, with 15 bases separating them. The CDR3 is 14 residues long. The CDR3 sequence: CASSLQAQRVEQYF. For the CDR3, the DNA is TGTGCCAGCAGCTTACAGGCGCAAAGAGTTGAGCAGTACTTC.

There are many counts of this clonotype. The rearrangement links TRBV6-1 to TRBJ2-5; either TRBD1 or TRBD2 may fit D (5 bases each). CDR1 is MNHNS, CDR2 SASEGT, per germline. The CDR3 is 13 residues long. V was trimmed by 6 bases and J by 7 bases, leaving 15 bases between them. CDR3: CASRIAGTATQYF. The CDR3 region has the DNA TGTGCCAGCAGGATCGCCGGGACCGCGACCCAGTACTTC.

The gene calls are TRBV5-4 and TRBJ1-1; the D is unclear. V dropped 3 bases and J dropped 1 base, with 10 bases sitting between them. The CDR3 length is 14 residues. Germline V gene sequence: CDR1 SGHNT, CDR2 YYREEE (reference sequence). The CDR3 reads CASSSQTANTEAFF. The CDR3 DNA follows: TGTGCCAGCAGCTCGCAGACGGCGAACACTGAAGCTTTCTTT.

The chain couples TRBV5-1 to TRBJ2-7; unclear D gene. V gave up 5 bases and J gave up 0 bases, with 9 bases separating them. The CDR3 covers 13 residues. Looked up from germline, CDR1 is SGHRS and CDR2 is YFSETQ. The DNA of the CDR3 is TGCGCCAGCAGTGTCGGAAGCTCCTACGAGCAGTACTTC. Its translation is CASSVGSSYEQYF.

This clonotype was seen many times. The chain is built from TRBV29-1 and TRBJ2-3, with D possibly TRBD1 on 6 matching bases. Trimming removed 6 bases at V and 5 bases at J, with 18 bases between. This CDR3 has 14 residues. The germline V gene has CDR1 SQVTM and CDR2 ANQGSEA. CDR3 sequence: CSVLGDPRGDTQYF. The CDR3 DNA sequence: TGCAGCGTCCTTGGAGACCCCAGGGGAGATACGCAGTATTTT.

This clonotype was counted ten times or more. This rearrangement joins TRBV18 to TRBJ2-1; D is undetermined. V shed 1 base and J shed 5 bases, with 6 bases lying between them. The germline V gene encodes CDR1 KGHSH and CDR2 LQKENI. The CDR3 extends over 13 amino acids. This chain's CDR3 is CASSPRLNNEQFF. CDR3 nucleotide sequence: TGTGCCAGCTCACCACGTCTGAACAATGAGCAGTTCTTC.

This clonotype came up a few times. The chain links TRBV11-2 to TRBJ2-1; 7 nucleotides line up with TRBD2. Trimming at V came to 5 bases and at J to 6 bases, leaving 10 bases not matched to a gene. Germline V gene lookup returns CDR1 SGHAT and CDR2 FQNNGV. This CDR3 has 15 amino acids. Written as DNA, the CDR3 is TGTGCCAGCAGCCCCCGGCAGCGGGGCTTCAATGAGCAGTTCTTC. Residues: CASSPRQRGFNEQFF.

This clonotype was counted many times. This chain joins TRBV20-1 and TRBJ2-3; 8 positions match TRBD2. Germline CDR1 reads DFQATT; CDR2 reads SNEGSKA (reference sequence). V trimming: 3 bases; J trimming: 0 bases; junction bases outside the gene matches: 5. CDR3 length: 15 amino acids. The CDR3 DNA reads TGCAGTGCTAGCCAAGCGGGAGCTAGCACAGATACGCAGTATTTT. It specifies CSASQAGASTDTQYF.

The table lists this clonotype with a few counts. This CDR3 is CSAGRDGYQPQHF. The CDR3 DNA sequence: TGCAGTGCAGGCCGGGACGGTTATCAGCCCCAGCATTTT. This chain links TRBV20-1 with TRBJ1-5, with D possibly matching TRBD1 (5 bases). The length of the CDR3 is 13 residues. Germline V CDR1 and CDR2: DFQATT, SNEGSKA (reference sequence). Trimming shortened V by 6 bases and J by 5 bases, and 14 bases separated the two germline ends.

This clonotype has at least ten counts. The V and J genes are TRBV29-1 and TRBJ1-5; D ambiguous. V was cut by 7 bases and J by 0 bases, with 7 bases left in between. Per germline, CDR1 SQVTM and CDR2 ANQGSEA. This CDR3 has 12 residues. The CDR3 region is CSATLSNQPQHF. The CDR3 nucleotides are TGCAGCGCTACGCTTAGCAATCAGCCCCAGCATTTT.

In this sample, this clonotype turned up many times. This chain connects TRBV5-1 to TRBJ2-4, with a weak D call TRBD1 (6 bases). Germline V gene sequence: CDR1 SGHRS, CDR2 YFSETQ. CDR3 size: 15 residues. V was pared by 4 bases and J by 2 bases, with 13 bases between. CDR3 sequence: CASSTGTGTKNIQYF. CDR3 nucleotide sequence: TGCGCCAGCAGCACAGGGACGGGGACCAAAAACATTCAGTACTTC.

There are many counts of this clonotype. CDR3 loop: CASSLFSGSYNEQFF. The CDR3 DNA reads TGTGCCAGCAGCTTGTTTAGCGGGTCCTACAATGAGCAGTTCTTC. The V call is TRBV6-2 or TRBV6-3, the J call TRBJ2-1, with TRBD2 matching 7 bases. The CDR3 has 15 residues. Germline V gene data show CDR1 as MNHEY and CDR2 as SVGEGT. J was trimmed by 1 base and V by 6 bases; bases with no gene match: 6.

In its sample, this clonotype was seen a few times. This chain uses TRBV27 with TRBJ1-5; D unclear. Per the germline V gene, CDR1 is MNHEY and CDR2 is SMNVEV (reference sequence). The ends were cut back, 8 bases at V and 5 bases at J, with 7 bases in the middle. CDR3 size: 11 residues. This chain's CDR3 is CASGTYQPQHF. The CDR3 DNA follows: TGTGCCAGCGGCACCTATCAGCCCCAGCATTTT.

V and J are TRBV4-3 and TRBJ2-3; no reliable D call. This CDR3 has 14 residues. V gave up 2 bases and J gave up 5 bases, with 11 bases separating them. CDR1 and CDR2 from the germline V gene are LGHNA and YSLEER. Written as DNA, the CDR3 is TGCGCCAGCAGCCAACCCCTTCGCGGAGATACGCAGTATTTT. The encoded protein is CASSQPLRGDTQYF.